The 30 T cell receptor beta chains reported below all come from one sample, sequenced in a study of cytomegalovirus exposure and HLA in healthy donors. It was with 60 Vbeta and 13 Jbeta primers that the PCR ran. Repertoires were generated with immunoSEQ multiplex PCR, while TCRdb's copy carries only in-frame clones and drops some. There are over 80,000 clones in the sample; around 73% occur only once, and 3.5% to 4.5% lies in the top ten. The sequenced material came from PBMCs. The receptors shown here come from a man in his forties in good health and CMV-seronegative.

The V and J genes are TRBV11-2 and TRBJ1-6, with TRBD1 matching 8 bases. Looked up from germline, CDR1 is SGHAT and CDR2 is FQNNGV. The CDR3 covers 17 residues. Trimming at V came to 5 bases and at J to 3 bases, leaving 9 bases not matched to a gene. CDR3 DNA sequence: TGTGCCAGCAGCGGGGAGGCAGGGGGCGACTATAATTCACCCCTCCACTTT. Protein sequence: CASSGEAGGDYNSPLHF.

This rearrangement joins TRBV29-1 to TRBJ1-1; 7 nucleotides agree with TRBD1. The junction had 10 bases not matched to a gene; V was cut back by 7 bases and J by 8 bases. Germline CDR1 and CDR2: SQVTM and ANQGSEA. The CDR3 runs 12 residues. In nucleotides, the CDR3 is TGCAGCGCCACCACAGGGGCGCGAGAAGCTTTCTTT. It codes for CSATTGAREAFF.

The J gene is TRBJ2-7, the V gene TRBV19; the match to TRBD2 covers 10 bases. CDR3 length: 15 residues. The V gene end was trimmed by 5 bases and the J gene end by 1 base; junction bases not matched to a gene: 5. Germline CDR1 is LNHDA and CDR2 is SQIVND (reference sequence). The CDR3 DNA sequence: TGTGCCAGTAGTCCCCTAGCGGGGGATTCCTACGAGCAGTACTTC. Translating it yields CASSPLAGDSYEQYF.

Concerning this clone itself: The conserved phenylalanine or tryptophan is not found at the CDR3 terminus, so this likely reflects a read error. The J gene is TRBJ1-1, the V gene TRBV7-9; possibly TRBD1 for D (6 bases). V lost 4 bases and J lost 4, with 10 bases in between. The CDR3 is 13 residues long. CDR1 and CDR2 (germline): SEHNR, FQNEAQ (reference sequence). The CDR3 is CASSSTGFTEAFV. In DNA, the CDR3 is TGTGCCAGCAGCTCAACAGGGTTCACTGAAGCTTTCGTT.

DNA for the CDR3: TGTGCCTGGAGTGTAGCCTTGCAAGAGACCCAGTACTTC. Its translation is CAWSVALQETQYF. The chain recombines TRBV30 with TRBJ2-5; D gene uncertain. Trimming took off 0 bases at V and 2 bases at J, with 7 bases between the two ends. The CDR3 length is 13 residues. The germline gives CDR1 GTSNPN, CDR2 SVGIG (reference sequence).

The CDR3 here is CASSESLGQPYNEQFF. The CDR3 coding sequence is TGTGCCAGCAGTGAATCCTTGGGACAGCCCTACAATGAGCAGTTCTTC. This chain links TRBV25-1 with TRBJ2-1, with TRBD1 matching over 7 bases. Trimming removed 1 base from V and 2 bases from J; junction bases left unmatched: 5. CDR1 MGHDK and CDR2 SYGVNS come from the germline V gene. The CDR3 covers 16 residues.

The chain employs TRBV7-9 and TRBJ2-7, with D tentatively TRBD1 (6 bases). Trimming removed 6 bases from V and 5 bases from J, with 11 bases in between. Per germline, CDR1 SEHNR and CDR2 FQNEAQ (reference sequence). This CDR3 region has 12 residues. The CDR3 DNA is TGTGCCAGCAGTTACTGGGACAACGAGCAGTACTTC. Residues: CASSYWDNEQYF. The complete variable domain, with remaining parts taken from reference TRBV7-9 and TRBJ2-7, reads DTGVSQNPRHKITKRGQNVTFRCDPISEHNRLYWYRQTLGQGPEFLTYFQNEAQLEKSRLLSDRFSAERPKGSFSTLEIQRTEQGDSAMYLCASSYWDNEQYFGPGTRLTVT.

The CDR3 spells CSVGGGGDTQYF. The CDR3 bases are TGCAGCGTTGGTGGGGGGGGAGATACGCAGTATTTT. The rearrangement uses TRBV29-1 and TRBJ2-3; 7 bases are shared with TRBD2. The V gene's germline CDR1 is SQVTM and CDR2 ANQGSEA. The V segment lost 4 bases and the J segment 5 bases; nucleotides outside the gene matches: 3. CDR3 length: 12 residues.

The V call is TRBV28, the J call TRBJ1-2; D may be TRBD1 (6 bases). Germline V lookup: CDR1 MDHEN, CDR2 SYDVKM. The CDR3 runs to 16 residues. V was clipped by 2 bases and J by 2 bases, with 15 bases between them. In DNA form, the CDR3 reads TGTGCCAGCAGTTTAGATCTTGGGGGCGGAAACTATGGCTACACCTTC. This codes for CASSLDLGGGNYGYTF.

V gene TRBV2 combines with J gene TRBJ1-5; the match to TRBD1 covers 9 bases. Germline CDR1 is SNHLY and CDR2 is FYNNEI. The CDR3 consists of 15 residues. The V and J ends lost 4 bases and 6 bases, in that order; junction bases with no gene match: 7. The CDR3 region has the DNA TGTGCCAGCAGTGTGGGACAGGGTTCCCGTCAGCCCCAGCATTTT. This codes for CASSVGQGSRQPQHF.

There are a few counts of this clone. The chain links TRBV5-1 to TRBJ1-5; TRBD1 is a possible D gene (6 bases). This CDR3 has 14 amino acids. Trimming left V 3 bases short and J 2 bases short, with 9 bases between. Germline loops: CDR1 SGHRS, CDR2 YFSETQ. The CDR3, as DNA: TGCGCCAGCAGCTCAGGGGTTCGCAATCAGCCCCAGCATTTT. It yields the protein CASSSGVRNQPQHF.

This clone was detected only once. This chain connects TRBV28 to TRBJ1-5; 8 bases are shared with TRBD1. The V gene end was trimmed by 4 bases and the J gene end by 13 bases; junction bases not matched to a gene: 12. Germline-derived CDR1 and CDR2 are MDHEN and SYDVKM. CDR3 length: 14 amino acids. CDR3 protein: CASSSALGTGLQHF. The CDR3 nucleotides read TGTGCCAGCAGTTCTGCCTTAGGGACAGGACTTCAGCATTTT.

As to this clone: No conserved phenylalanine or tryptophan is present at the end of the CDR3, so a read error is the likely explanation. This chain connects TRBV6-5 to TRBJ1-2, with D uncertain. The CDR3 is made up of 13 amino acids. In germline, CDR1 is MNHEY, CDR2 SVGAGI. Trimming stripped 2 bases from V and 8 bases from J, with 12 bases between. The CDR3 DNA reads as TGTGCCAGCAGTTACGGCGGGATGAGGGGCTACACCGTC. Protein: CASSYGGMRGYTV.

V and J are TRBV25-1 and TRBJ2-3, with D unclear. V lost 7 bases to trimming and J lost 6 bases, with 8 bases between them. CDR1 is MGHDK and CDR2 is SYGVNS in the germline V gene. This CDR3 is built from 11 residues. The CDR3 DNA reads as TGTGCCAGCACTTTGGGCGATACGCAGTATTTT. This gives the protein CASTLGDTQYF.

The chain combines TRBV9 with TRBJ2-2, with 8 bases lining up with TRBD1. J lost 9 bases, V lost 2 bases, and 3 bases had no gene match. CDR1 SGDLS and CDR2 YYNGEE come from the germline V gene. The CDR3 spans 13 residues. CDR3 DNA: TGTGCCAGCAGCGTCAGGGGGCTGAGGGAGCTGTTTTTT. The encoded protein is CASSVRGLRELFF.

This clone was seen just once. V usage is TRBV6-5 and J usage is TRBJ1-2; 7 positions agree with TRBD1. Germline CDR1 MNHEY, CDR2 SVGAGI. The CDR3 extends over 14 amino acids. V lost 4 bases, J lost 4 bases, and 6 bases stayed unmatched. The CDR3 nucleotides read TGTGCCAGCAGTTCTCCGACAGGGTTCTATGGCTACACCTTC. This translates into CASSSPTGFYGYTF.

This clone was seen a few times. Sequence at one end of the junction differs from germline and may be a read error. Other nucleotide sequences in the sample specify the same CDR3. The gene calls are TRBV6-6 and TRBJ1-5; the D is unclear. CDR1 and CDR2 (germline): MNHNY, SVGAGI (reference sequence). The CDR3 is 11 residues long. This chain's CDR3 is CASSSDQPQHF. The CDR3 DNA reads as TGCGCCAGCAGTAGCGATCAGCCCCAGCATTTT.

The chain joins TRBV5-4 to TRBJ2-1; 14 positions match TRBD2. The CDR3 spans 18 residues. Germline V gives CDR1 SGHNT, CDR2 YYREEE (reference sequence). Unmatched junction bases numbered 5, after V lost 3 bases and J lost 0 bases. Here the CDR3 DNA reads TGTGCCAGCAGCTCGGGACTAGCGGGGGTGAGCTCCTACAATGAGCAGTTCTTC. This gives the protein CASSSGLAGVSSYNEQFF.

The genes are TRBV2 and TRBJ1-2, with 8 positions matching TRBD1. V lost 5 bases to trimming and J lost 3 bases; unmatched junction nucleotides: 11. The CDR3 sequence is 16 residues long. Germline V gene lookup returns CDR1 SNHLY and CDR2 FYNNEI. DNA for the CDR3: TGTGCCAGCAGTACACTTATGGGGACAGGAGACTATGGCTACACCTTC. As protein: CASSTLMGTGDYGYTF.

V gene TRBV18 combines with J gene TRBJ2-7, with 12 bases identical to TRBD1. Germline lookup yields CDR1 KGHSH and CDR2 LQKENI. The CDR3 loop spans 14 amino acids. J gave up 5 bases and V 2 bases, and 1 base lay outside the gene matches. The CDR3 spells CASSPGTGGDEQYF. CDR3 coding DNA: TGTGCCAGCTCACCAGGGACAGGGGGCGACGAGCAGTACTTC.

The J gene is TRBJ2-7, the V gene TRBV5-8, with TRBD2 matching over 7 bases. Losses at the gene ends were 5 bases for V and 4 bases for J; bases not matched to a gene: 3. CDR1 is SGHTS and CDR2 is YDEGEE in the germline V gene. CDR3 size: 12 residues. The DNA of the CDR3 is TGTGCCAGCAGGGCGGGGGTTTACGAGCAGTACTTC. Encoded protein: CASRAGVYEQYF.

The CDR3 DNA reads TGTGCCTCCTCGGGTTTGCCTTTGGAGCAGTACTTC. Its translation is CASSGLPLEQYF. The chain links TRBV7-9 to TRBJ2-7; D unclear. Trimming took off 11 bases at V and 7 bases at J, with 18 bases between the two ends. Germline loops: CDR1 SEHNR, CDR2 FQNEAQ (reference sequence). There are 12 residues in the CDR3.

The chain uses TRBV29-1 and TRBJ1-1; 8 bases agree with TRBD1. CDR1 is SQVTM, CDR2 ANQGSEA, per germline. The V segment lost 1 base and the J segment 1 base; nucleotides outside the gene matches: 11. This CDR3 is built from 17 residues. The CDR3 nucleotides are TGCAGCGTTGAAGGGTCGGGGCAGGGGGCTGGGAACACTGAAGCTTTCTTT. This codes for CSVEGSGQGAGNTEAFF.

The chain recombines TRBV5-1 with TRBJ2-3, with a possible D match to TRBD1 (6 bases). Germline CDR1 and CDR2: SGHRS and YFSETQ. This CDR3 is 13 amino acids long. The germline V and J ends were trimmed by 4 bases and 4 bases, with 10 bases remaining between them. CDR3 coding DNA: TGCGCCAGCAGCCAGGGGTCCGCAGATACGCAGTATTTT. This gives the protein CASSQGSADTQYF.

This rearrangement joins TRBV6-5 to TRBJ2-4; D unresolved. Germline lookup yields CDR1 MNHEY and CDR2 SVGAGI. With 5 bases removed from V and 0 bases from J, the gap between germline ends came to 8 bases. This CDR3 has 14 amino acids. CDR3 sequence: CASSPYLAKNIQYF. CDR3 nucleotide sequence: TGTGCCAGCAGTCCTTATCTAGCCAAAAACATTCAGTACTTC.

V usage is TRBV7-2 and J usage is TRBJ2-5, with TRBD1 identical over 10 bases. CDR1 and CDR2 from the germline V gene are SGHTA and FQGNSA. The V segment lost 0 bases and the J segment 5 bases; nucleotides outside the gene matches: 0. This CDR3 region has 14 residues. DNA of the CDR3: TGTGCCAGCAGCTTAGCGGGACAGGGGGAGACCCAGTACTTC. It codes for CASSLAGQGETQYF.

V is TRBV30 and J is TRBJ2-7; 8 bases map to TRBD1. This CDR3 spans 13 amino acids. Germline lookup yields CDR1 GTSNPN and CDR2 SVGIG (reference sequence). The trim removed 3 bases at V and 4 bases at J, leaving 5 bases unmatched. CDR3 nucleotides: TGTGCCTGGAGCCCCGGGACAGGATACGAGCAGTACTTC. Translated: CAWSPGTGYEQYF.

There are a few counts of this clone. The genes are TRBV5-6 and TRBJ2-3; TRBD1 aligns across 7 bases. Unmatched junction bases numbered 7, after V lost 2 bases and J lost 4 bases. The CDR3 has 15 residues. Per the germline V gene, CDR1 is SGHDT and CDR2 is YYEEEE. CDR3: CASSFGQAWSDTQYF. The CDR3 region has the DNA TGTGCCAGCAGCTTCGGACAGGCGTGGTCAGATACGCAGTATTTT.

The chain uses TRBV5-5 and TRBJ1-4; D is possibly TRBD1 (5 bases). The V and J ends lost 3 bases and 6 bases respectively, with 15 bases between them. CDR1 is SGHKS and CDR2 is YYEKEE in the germline V gene (reference sequence). The CDR3 covers 15 residues. The CDR3 DNA is TGTGCCAGCAGCTGGCTGACAGAGCCCCATGAAAAACTGTTTTTT. This sequence encodes CASSWLTEPHEKLFF.

The V call is TRBV9, the J call TRBJ1-1, with D unclear. Per the germline V gene, CDR1 is SGDLS and CDR2 is YYNGEE. There are 15 residues in the CDR3. V gave up 1 base and J gave up 2 bases, with 12 bases separating them. CDR3 sequence (DNA): TGTGCCAGCAGCGTATCGGGGATCCTAAACACTGAAGCTTTCTTT. Translating gives CASSVSGILNTEAFF.